This T cell receptor (beta chain) was profiled in a study of OX40 agonist ivuxolimab in advanced cancers. Study-level background: With a range of 23 to 79, age averaged 60 years, and 70% to 85% were male. Study observations and caveats: Within 6 weeks, CD4+ and CD8+ blood T cells expanded clonally at 0.1 to 3.0 mg/kg. Individuals who were partial responders at 0.1-3.0 mg/kg had clonal expansion that ranked among the lowest.

TCRdb's copy holds only in-frame clones and misses some; the assay was immunoSEQ multiplex PCR. The table has 50,000 to 80,000 clones, approximately 79% seen once. As for this clone: The antigen is not known.

Autoimmune disease history or systemic immunosuppression led to patient exclusion. The germline V gene has CDR1 MNHNY and CDR2 SVGAGI (reference sequence). CDR3 size: 13 residues. V dropped 0 bases and J dropped 7 bases, with 7 bases sitting between them. This TCR was recovered from an adult with an advanced solid tumor such as melanoma, head and neck, liver or kidney cancer. V is TRBV6-6 and J is TRBJ1-5; perhaps TRBD1 as D (6 bases). The sequences come from CD4+ or CD8+ T cells sorted from blood, collected in a trial of the OX40 agonist ivuxolimab. The CDR3 loop reads CASSYSDRQPQHF. CDR3 coding DNA: TGTGCCAGCAGTTACTCGGACAGACAGCCCCAGCATTTT.